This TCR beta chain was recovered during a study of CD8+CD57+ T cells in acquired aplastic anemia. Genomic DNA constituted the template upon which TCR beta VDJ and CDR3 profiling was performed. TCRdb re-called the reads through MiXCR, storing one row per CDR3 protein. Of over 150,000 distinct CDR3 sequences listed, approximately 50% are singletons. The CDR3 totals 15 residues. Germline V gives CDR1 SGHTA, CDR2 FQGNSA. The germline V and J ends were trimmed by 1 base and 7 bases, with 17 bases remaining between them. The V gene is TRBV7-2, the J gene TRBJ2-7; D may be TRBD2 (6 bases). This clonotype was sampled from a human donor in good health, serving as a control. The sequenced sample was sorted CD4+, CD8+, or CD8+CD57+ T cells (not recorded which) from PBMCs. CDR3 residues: CASSLVSARREEQYF. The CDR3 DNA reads TGTGCCAGCAGCTTAGTGTCAGCCCGGAGGGAGGAGCAGTACTTC.